The TCR beta chain under discussion was sequenced for a study of blood T cells in healthy people across ages. PBMCs were isolated at a quantity of at least 6 million per sample. The sample holds one count of this clonotype. From germline, CDR1 is MDHEN and CDR2 SYDVKM. CDR3 size: 15 residues. V was pared by 5 bases and J by 3 bases, with 3 bases of the junction left unmatched. The authors ran a second PCR of roughly 6 to 12 cycles using a sample-barcoded 5' primer and a J-beta primer mix. Each cDNA molecule was tagged by a template-switch adaptor that had 12 random nucleotides. TCRdb called the 5' RACE reads again in MiXCR, with one record for every CDR3 protein. The sample holds some 1 million distinct CDR3 sequences, 45% seen once.

This receptor was identified in an older woman in good health. This sequence joins TRBV28 and TRBJ2-2, with 10 bases matching TRBD2. The sequenced sample was blood. This chain's CDR3 is CASSQAGGDTGELFF. CDR3 DNA: TGTGCCAGCAGTCAAGCGGGAGGGGACACCGGGGAGCTGTTTTTT.